These 20 T cell receptor beta chains were all obtained from the same sample, sequenced in a study of shared clonotypes between healthy human individuals. It was CD45RO-negative cells, positively selected for CCR7, that made up naive CD8 cells, with terminally differentiated effector memory CD45RA+ cells excluded. Profiled with immunoSEQ multiplex PCR; TCRdb holds only in-frame clones, not every one. The sample yields 760,000 or so clones, just over 95% seen once. Specimen: naive CD8+ T cells sorted from blood. The receptors here all came from a man younger than 40 in good health.

V is TRBV5-6 and J is TRBJ2-2; D is undetermined. The CDR3 sequence is 14 residues long. The germline V and J ends were trimmed by 0 bases and 0 bases, with 3 bases remaining between them. Per the germline V gene, CDR1 is SGHDT and CDR2 is YYEEEE. DNA of the CDR3: TGTGCCAGCAGCTTGGCGCCGAACACCGGGGAGCTGTTTTTT. It encodes CASSLAPNTGELFF.

The count of this clone is one. The V and J genes are TRBV28 and TRBJ2-7; D gene ambiguous. The CDR3 runs to 12 residues. CDR1 and CDR2 (germline): MDHEN, SYDVKM. Trimming took 7 bases from V and 3 from J, leaving 10 bases between them. The CDR3 coding sequence is TGTGCCAGCACCCAGGCGGACTACGAGCAGTACTTC. This translates into CASTQADYEQYF.

The chain employs TRBV4-3 and TRBJ2-7, with TRBD1 as a possible D gene (5 bases). This CDR3 contains 14 residues. V gave up 0 bases and J gave up 2 bases, with 8 bases separating them. Germline-derived CDR1 and CDR2 are LGHNA and YSLEER. The CDR3 is CASSQEQGPYEQYF. In DNA, the CDR3 is TGCGCCAGCAGCCAAGAGCAGGGTCCCTACGAGCAGTACTTC.

V is TRBV27 and J is TRBJ2-1; D is uncertain. V gave up 5 bases and J gave up 7 bases, with 18 bases separating them. CDR3 length: 15 residues. Germline CDR1 and CDR2: MNHEY and SMNVEV (reference sequence). DNA for the CDR3: TGTGCCAGCAGTAGAGCAGGTTCCCCACTGAATGAGCAGTTCTTC. Translated, it gives CASSRAGSPLNEQFF.

This clone was counted a few times. CDR3 region: CASSVVMNTDTQYF. DNA of the CDR3: TGTGCCAGCAGCGTAGTGATGAACACAGATACGCAGTATTTT. V gene TRBV9 combines with J gene TRBJ2-3, with unresolved D. The CDR3 contains 14 residues. V was clipped by 0 bases and J by 2 bases, with 7 bases between them. CDR1 and CDR2 (germline): SGDLS, YYNGEE.

The chain recombines TRBV9 with TRBJ2-1; 9 positions agree with TRBD1. The CDR3 contains 15 residues. Losses at the gene ends were 3 bases for V and 1 base for J; bases not matched to a gene: 2. Per germline, CDR1 SGDLS and CDR2 YYNGEE. The CDR3 sequence: CASSEDRGSYNEQFF. The CDR3 DNA reads as TGTGCCAGCAGCGAGGACAGGGGATCCTACAATGAGCAGTTCTTC.

The V gene is TRBV29-1, the J gene TRBJ2-7; 7 bases fit TRBD1. Germline CDR1 SQVTM, CDR2 ANQGSEA. This CDR3 contains 13 residues. After removal of 4 bases from V and 2 bases from J, the junction contained 5 bases not matched to a gene. In nucleotides, the CDR3 is TGCAGCGTTGTCCGGACAGGTACCTACGAGCAGTACTTC. This gives the protein CSVVRTGTYEQYF.

The V and J genes are TRBV27 and TRBJ2-5; tentative D call: TRBD1 (6 bases). The CDR3 loop spans 14 amino acids. The germline gives CDR1 MNHEY, CDR2 SMNVEV (reference sequence). The V end was cut by 5 bases, the J end by 4 bases, with 14 bases between. CDR3 DNA sequence: TGTGCCAGCAGTCCCCACAGGGTGACAGAGACCCAGTACTTC. Encoded protein: CASSPHRVTETQYF.

The chain joins TRBV7-6 to TRBJ2-5; TRBD2 aligns across 10 bases. This CDR3 has 14 amino acids. Germline V gives CDR1 SGHVS, CDR2 FNYEAQ. V dropped 6 bases and J dropped 5; count of bases not matched to a gene: 6. As DNA, the CDR3 is TGTGCCAGCAGGGAACTAGCGGGAAGTGAGACCCAGTACTTC. This gives the protein CASRELAGSETQYF.

J is TRBJ2-7 and V is TRBV7-8; TRBD2 agrees at 12 bases. V dropped 4 bases and J dropped 6; count of bases not matched to a gene: 7. The CDR3 loop spans 15 amino acids. Germline CDR1 SGHVS, CDR2 FQNEAQ. The CDR3 loop is CASSSLAGGPGEQYF. The CDR3, as DNA: TGTGCCAGCAGCTCCCTAGCGGGAGGGCCGGGCGAGCAGTACTTC.

The rearrangement joins TRBV1 to TRBJ2-7; whether TRBD1, the table's D call, matches the DNA was not checked. TRBV1 is classified as a pseudogene. This CDR3 spans 16 amino acids. CDR3 nucleotides: TGCACCAGCAGCCACCGACCAGACAGGCGTACCTACGAGCAGTACTTC. Its protein is CTSSHRPDRRTYEQYF.

The chain links TRBV7-8 to TRBJ1-2; D is undetermined. Trimming cost V 2 bases and J 8 bases, with 12 bases left between them. From germline, CDR1 is SGHVS and CDR2 FQNEAQ. The CDR3 runs 13 residues. The CDR3 DNA is TGTGCCAGCAGCTTACTCGAGGGTTCCGGCTACACCTTC. This translates into CASSLLEGSGYTF.

This chain connects TRBV27 to TRBJ2-3, with a weak D call TRBD2 (5 bases). This CDR3 has 15 amino acids. The V gene lost 8 bases and the J gene lost 2 bases, with 17 bases spanning the gap. Germline loops: CDR1 MNHEY, CDR2 SMNVEV (reference sequence). CDR3 DNA: TGTGCCAGCGCACCCCGGGGTTCCTACACAGATACGCAGTATTTT. Residues: CASAPRGSYTDTQYF.

This clone showed up just a few times. The genes are TRBV7-9 and TRBJ1-1; tentative D call: TRBD1 (6 bases). Germline-derived CDR1 and CDR2 are SEHNR and FQNEAQ (reference sequence). The CDR3 is 14 amino acids. V was clipped by 7 bases and J by 6 bases, with 18 bases between them. Written as DNA, the CDR3 is TGTGCCAGCACCAACAGGGCCAACAACGCTGAAGCTTTCTTT. Protein: CASTNRANNAEAFF.

This chain links TRBV7-9 with TRBJ1-4; TRBD1 is a possible D gene (6 bases). Looked up from germline, CDR1 is SEHNR and CDR2 is FQNEAQ (reference sequence). Between the trimmed V and J ends, which lost 5 bases and 8 bases, there was a span of 15 bases. The CDR3 length is 14 residues. The CDR3 spells CASSPLLGGEKLFF. DNA of the CDR3: TGTGCCAGCAGCCCCCTTCTGGGGGGCGAAAAACTGTTTTTT.

J is TRBJ2-2 and V is TRBV2; possibly TRBD1 or TRBD2 for D (5 bases each). The CDR3 sequence is 17 residues long. Germline CDR1 and CDR2: SNHLY and FYNNEI. The V end was cut by 7 bases, the J end by 4 bases, with 22 bases between. This CDR3 reads CASISNVPTGTTGELFF. The DNA for the CDR3 is TGTGCCAGCATCTCAAATGTTCCAACGGGGACCACCGGGGAGCTGTTTTTT.

The rearrangement links TRBV9 to TRBJ2-3, with no clear D. Germline V lookup: CDR1 SGDLS, CDR2 YYNGEE. The CDR3 covers 15 residues. Trimming removed 3 bases from V and 2 bases from J, with 13 bases in between. CDR3 protein: CASSAHFTYTDTQYF. As DNA, the CDR3 is TGTGCCAGCAGCGCCCATTTCACCTACACAGATACGCAGTATTTT.

The V call is TRBV29-1, the J call TRBJ2-3, with D perhaps matching TRBD1 or TRBD2 (5 bases each). Looked up from germline, CDR1 is SQVTM and CDR2 is ANQGSEA. The germline V and J ends were trimmed by 4 bases and 5 bases, with 25 bases remaining between them. This CDR3 region has 17 residues. CDR3 sequence reads: CSVVLSKRAGFLDTQYF. CDR3 sequence (DNA): TGCAGCGTTGTCTTATCTAAGAGGGCAGGGTTTCTAGATACGCAGTATTTT.

Remarks on this clone: Other DNA sequences of this sample code for an identical CDR3. The chain has TRBV29-1 and TRBJ2-1, with 14 bases that match TRBD2. V was pared by 6 bases and J by 3 bases, with 4 bases of the junction left unmatched. The CDR3 runs 15 residues. Germline CDR1 reads SQVTM; CDR2 reads ANQGSEA. CDR3 loop: CSVLGLAGGYNEQFF. The CDR3 coding sequence is TGCAGCGTCCTAGGACTAGCGGGGGGCTACAATGAGCAGTTCTTC.

The chain joins TRBV2 to TRBJ2-7; possible D gene TRBD2, 6 bases. Deletions cut 7 bases from V and 0 bases from J, with 10 bases between. Germline-derived CDR1 and CDR2 are SNHLY and FYNNEI. This CDR3 has 13 amino acids. The CDR3 here is CASIAGTSYEQYF. The CDR3 nucleotides read TGTGCCAGCATCGCGGGAACCTCCTACGAGCAGTACTTC.